Listed here are 20 T cell receptor beta chains from one sample, sequenced in a study of technical replicates of blood from a few donors (dated 2017 in TCRdb). Libraries were constructed by the immunoSEQ multiplex PCR assay. The immuneACCESS repertoire file appears here via TCRdb, limited to in-frame rearrangements. These files lack a portion of the clones; in checked studies, under half of the deficit traces to unresolved V genes, and the cause of the others is not known. The table for this sample lists roughly 80,000 clones; around 94% of them were counted only once. 0.35% to 0.5% of the sample lies in the top ten. Sequenced material: T cells isolated from PBMCs. Every receptor here comes from a human donor in good health.

This chain connects TRBV9 to TRBJ1-2; the D gene is possibly TRBD1 (6 bases). This CDR3 is built from 14 residues. V was cut by 0 bases and J by 8 bases, with 14 bases left in between. Germline assignment: CDR1 SGDLS and CDR2 YYNGEE. CDR3 residues: CASSVDRGGRGYTF. CDR3 coding DNA: TGTGCCAGCAGCGTAGATAGGGGGGGGAGAGGCTACACCTTC.

The chain joins TRBV28 to TRBJ2-7; the match to TRBD1 covers 9 bases. Germline V gives CDR1 MDHEN, CDR2 SYDVKM. J gave up 2 bases and V 6 bases, and 5 bases lay outside the gene matches. There are 14 residues in the CDR3. Written as DNA, the CDR3 is TGTGCCAGCAGACGGACAGGGGAAACCTACGAGCAGTACTTC. This translates into CASRRTGETYEQYF.

The chain is built from TRBV5-1 and TRBJ2-5, with D hard to call. Germline lookup yields CDR1 SGHRS and CDR2 YFSETQ. V was trimmed by 2 bases and J by 5 bases, leaving 7 bases between them. The CDR3 has 12 amino acids. CDR3 DNA: TGCGCCAGCAGCTTTTGGGCCGAGACCCAGTACTTC. Amino acids: CASSFWAETQYF.

The chain couples TRBV5-6 to TRBJ1-2, with a tentative D call TRBD1 (6 bases). CDR3 length: 13 residues. Trimming took 2 bases from V and 5 from J, leaving 10 bases between them. CDR1 is SGHDT and CDR2 is YYEEEE in the germline V gene. CDR3 bases: TGTGCCAGCAGCTTTCACAGGGCTTATGGCTACACCTTC. It yields the protein CASSFHRAYGYTF.

The rearrangement joins TRBV4-3 to TRBJ2-7; tentative D call: TRBD1 (5 bases). Germline V gene lookup returns CDR1 LGHNA and CDR2 YSLEER. This CDR3 comprises 14 residues. V lost 4 bases, J lost 4 bases, and 14 bases lay in between. This chain's CDR3 is CASSLRAGFYEQYF. CDR3 DNA: TGCGCCAGCAGCCTCAGGGCCGGATTTTACGAGCAGTACTTC.

J is TRBJ1-1 and V is TRBV5-4, with D perhaps matching TRBD1 (6 bases). CDR3 length: 15 residues. Germline CDR1 and CDR2: SGHNT and YYREEE (reference sequence). V was cut by 5 bases and J by 0 bases, with 14 bases left in between. This CDR3 reads CASRAGGQVNTEAFF. The DNA for the CDR3 is TGTGCCAGCAGGGCCGGGGGGCAGGTGAACACTGAAGCTTTCTTT.

In this sample, this clone turned up once. The chain is built from TRBV12-5 and TRBJ2-7; TRBD1 agrees at 10 bases. This CDR3 spans 15 amino acids. With 5 bases clipped from V and 5 bases from J, the junction kept 9 bases outside the gene matches. In germline, CDR1 is LGHNT, CDR2 FRNRAP. This CDR3 reads CASGPGTGEKNEQYF. The CDR3 DNA sequence: TGTGCTAGTGGTCCCGGGACAGGGGAAAAGAACGAGCAGTACTTC. The complete variable domain, with remaining parts taken from reference TRBV12-5 and TRBJ2-7, reads DARVTQTPRHKVTEMGQEVTMRCQPILGHNTVFWYRQTMMQGLELLAYFRNRAPLDDSGMPKDRFSAEMPDATLATLKIQPSEPRDSAVYFCASGPGTGEKNEQYFGPGTRLTVT.

This chain connects TRBV10-3 to TRBJ1-2; the match to TRBD1 covers 11 bases. Trimming took 10 bases from V and 8 from J; bases not matched to a gene: 12. Germline CDR1 ENHRY, CDR2 SYGVKD. CDR3 length equals 14 residues. CDR3 region: CASSGQGGLGGYTF. In DNA form, the CDR3 reads TGTGCCAGCTCGGGACAGGGGGGCTTGGGGGGCTACACCTTC.

The chain has TRBV28 and TRBJ1-5; the D is unclear. Germline V gene data show CDR1 as MDHEN and CDR2 as SYDVKM. The CDR3 loop spans 14 amino acids. Deletions cut 3 bases from V and 8 bases from J, with 14 bases between. The CDR3 spells CASSFLQVAKPQHF. In DNA form, the CDR3 reads TGTGCCAGCAGTTTTCTGCAGGTTGCCAAGCCCCAGCATTTT.

This clone was counted once. CDR3 protein: CASSLGPDSYYNEQFF. The CDR3 DNA sequence: TGTGCCAGCAGCTTAGGGCCCGACAGCTACTACAATGAGCAGTTCTTC. The rearrangement links TRBV13 to TRBJ2-1; D is perhaps TRBD1 (5 bases). The CDR3 contains 16 residues. Germline lookup yields CDR1 PRHDT and CDR2 FYEKMQ (reference sequence). Trimming pared 0 bases from V and 3 bases from J, leaving 12 bases between.

V is TRBV5-1 and J is TRBJ1-2; 9 positions match TRBD1. Germline-derived CDR1 and CDR2 are SGHRS and YFSETQ. J gave up 5 bases and V 4 bases, and 3 bases lay outside the gene matches. This CDR3 contains 13 residues. The CDR3 loop reads CASSPGTGYGYTF. CDR3 nucleotide sequence: TGCGCCAGCAGCCCCGGGACAGGGTATGGCTACACCTTC.

This clone showed up just once. The chain couples TRBV9 to TRBJ2-3; TRBD2 matches at 9 bases. CDR3 length: 15 amino acids. The germline V gene encodes CDR1 SGDLS and CDR2 YYNGEE. Germline trimming cut 1 base from V and 6 bases from J; bases unmatched to any gene: 6. The CDR3 sequence is CASSVLAGVGDTQYF. Here the CDR3 DNA reads TGTGCCAGCAGCGTATTAGCGGGAGTGGGGGATACGCAGTATTTT.

The V and J genes are TRBV13 and TRBJ1-1, with D unresolved. Trimming pared 4 bases from V and 4 bases from J, leaving 7 bases between. Germline loops: CDR1 PRHDT, CDR2 FYEKMQ (reference sequence). The CDR3 covers 12 residues. The CDR3 region is CASSYSGTEAFF. The CDR3 nucleotides are TGTGCCAGCAGCTACTCTGGCACTGAAGCTTTCTTT.

The V call is TRBV19, the J call TRBJ2-7, with 7 nucleotides matching TRBD1. The CDR3 consists of 15 residues. Germline V gene lookup returns CDR1 LNHDA and CDR2 SQIVND (reference sequence). V gave up 6 bases and J gave up 4 bases; unmatched junction bases: 12. CDR3 coding DNA: TGTGCCAGTAGACCGGCCGGGACAGCGGCTTACGAGCAGTACTTC. It is translated as CASRPAGTAAYEQYF.

The gene calls are TRBV19 and TRBJ2-7; D gene uncertain. Germline V lookup: CDR1 LNHDA, CDR2 SQIVND (reference sequence). Deletions cut 2 bases from V and 0 bases from J, with 5 bases between. The CDR3 spans 13 residues. Here the CDR3 reads CASSITHSYEQYF. The CDR3 DNA sequence: TGTGCCAGTAGTATAACACACTCCTACGAGCAGTACTTC.

This rearrangement joins TRBV27 to TRBJ1-2; tentative D call: TRBD1 (5 bases). Trimming stripped 7 bases from V and 7 bases from J, with 16 bases between. CDR3 size: 13 residues. Germline V gives CDR1 MNHEY, CDR2 SMNVEV (reference sequence). In DNA form, the CDR3 reads TGTGCCAGCACTAACCAGGGAGGAGGTGGCTACACCTTC. Translating it yields CASTNQGGGGYTF.

The gene calls are TRBV4-1 and TRBJ1-2, with 7 bases lining up with TRBD1. Per germline, CDR1 MGHRA and CDR2 YSYEKL. The CDR3 has 16 amino acids. J lost 4 bases, V lost 0 bases, and 8 bases had no gene match. This chain's CDR3 is CASSQEQGSGLYGYTF. CDR3 nucleotides: TGCGCCAGCAGCCAAGAACAGGGGTCGGGGCTCTATGGCTACACCTTC.

The chain combines TRBV5-1 with TRBJ2-7; TRBD2 matches 7 bases. The germline V gene encodes CDR1 SGHRS and CDR2 YFSETQ. V shed 1 base and J 0 bases; nucleotides not matched to a gene: 7. CDR3 size: 16 residues. The CDR3 DNA follows: TGCGCCAGCAGCTTGTTTATGGGCGGGAGCTCCTACGAGCAGTACTTC. Amino acids: CASSLFMGGSSYEQYF.

The rearrangement joins TRBV10-1 to TRBJ2-2; TRBD2 matches 9 bases. Germline V gene sequence: CDR1 WNHNN, CDR2 SYGVQD (reference sequence). With V trimmed by 4 bases and J by 1 base, 7 bases remained unmatched. CDR3 length: 17 amino acids. The CDR3 sequence is CASSAKGTSWNTGELFF. As DNA, the CDR3 is TGCGCCAGCAGTGCCAAAGGGACTAGCTGGAACACCGGGGAGCTGTTTTTT.

The CDR3 sequence is CASSEALGGRQPQHF. In nucleotides, the CDR3 is TGTGCCAGCAGTGAAGCTCTAGGGGGAAGGCAGCCCCAGCATTTT. V is TRBV6-1 and J is TRBJ1-5, with a possible D match to TRBD1 (6 bases). The CDR3 totals 15 residues. Germline-derived CDR1 and CDR2 are MNHNS and SASEGT. V lost 0 bases to trimming and J lost 7 bases, with 13 bases between them.